This entry lists 9 T cell receptor beta chains sequenced from one sample in a study of T cells in Graves' hyperthyroidism and ophthalmopathy. Researchers amplified the TCR beta CDR3 regions from RNA transcripts. HTBI primers were employed in a first-round RT-PCR of the TCR CDR3. TCRdb reprocessed the multiplex PCR reads with MiXCR, giving one entry per CDR3 protein. The table shows about 840,000 distinct CDR3 sequences, with 35% to 40% occurring only once. The sequencing input was blood. The receptors here all came from a man between 18 and 29 years old with Graves' hyperthyroidism.

About this clonotype: A read error may produce the germline difference seen at one junction end. The chain has TRBV2 and TRBJ2-6; perhaps TRBD2 as D (5 bases). Germline-derived CDR1 and CDR2 are SNHLY and FYNNEI. There are 12 residues in the CDR3. In DNA form, the CDR3 reads TGTGCCAGCAGCCGGGAACATGCCGCAGAAGCTTTC. This gives the protein CASSREHAAEAF.

This clonotype was recorded at least ten times. This rearrangement joins TRBV20-1 to TRBJ1-1; D not certain. The germline V and J ends were trimmed by 1 base and 0 bases, with 6 bases remaining between them. The CDR3 loop spans 13 amino acids. Germline CDR1 DFQATT, CDR2 SNEGSKA (reference sequence). The CDR3 DNA reads as TGCAGTGCTAGAGTCGGATTGAACACTGAAGCTTTCTTT. Protein product: CSARVGLNTEAFF.

On this clonotype itself: This may come from a read error, since a much larger clone is one base off. The chain joins TRBV20-1 to TRBJ1-2; the match to TRBD1 covers 7 bases. The CDR3 contains 13 residues. From germline, CDR1 is DFQATT and CDR2 SNEGSKA (reference sequence). The CDR3 reads CSACDRARKKFAF. The CDR3 DNA reads TGCAGTGCCTGCGACAGGGCCCGAAAGAAGTTCGCCTTC.

This clonotype was detected many times. The J gene is TRBJ1-1, the V gene TRBV7-9; 11 bases align to TRBD1. Germline loops: CDR1 SEHNR, CDR2 FQNEAQ (reference sequence). This CDR3 has 15 amino acids. The V segment lost 2 bases and the J segment 4 bases; nucleotides outside the gene matches: 3. CDR3 sequence: CASSLRTGGGTEAFF. CDR3 coding DNA: TGTGCCAGCAGCTTACGGACAGGGGGCGGCACTGAAGCTTTCTTT.

The genes are TRBV10-3 and TRBJ2-7; D tentatively fits TRBD1 or TRBD2 (5 bases each). CDR3 length equals 11 residues. V was clipped by 10 bases and J by 4 bases, with 11 bases between them. Germline values: CDR1 ENHRY, CDR2 SYGVKD. The CDR3 nucleotides are TGTGCCACCGGGGACGGATACGAGCAGTACTTC. Its translation is CATGDGYEQYF.

This clonotype was picked up a small number of times. J is TRBJ1-4 and V is TRBV20-1; D may be TRBD1 (5 bases). This CDR3 spans 14 amino acids. Trimming took off 5 bases at V and 6 bases at J, with 16 bases between the two ends. Germline CDR1 DFQATT, CDR2 SNEGSKA (reference sequence). CDR3 in amino acids: CSAFYGGGDEKLFF. Written as DNA, the CDR3 is TGCAGTGCTTTTTATGGGGGAGGGGATGAAAAACTGTTTTTT.

V usage is TRBV6-6 and J usage is TRBJ2-6, with D possibly called TRBD1 or TRBD2 (6 bases each). The CDR3 runs to 16 residues. CDR1 is MNHNY, CDR2 SVGAGI, per germline (reference sequence). The V and J ends lost 2 bases and 3 bases respectively, with 11 bases between them. DNA of the CDR3: TGTGCCAGCAGTTACGGAGGGGGAAGTGGGGCCAACGTCCTGACTTTC. Translating gives CASSYGGGSGANVLTF.

This clonotype has a handful of counts. At one end, the junction sequence differs from germline, possibly due to a read error. J is TRBJ2-2 and V is TRBV7-9; D possibly uses TRBD1 or TRBD2 (5 bases each). This CDR3 spans 13 amino acids. Per germline, CDR1 SEHNR and CDR2 FQNEAQ (reference sequence). This chain's CDR3 is CASTLEGSGELFF. DNA of the CDR3: TGTGCCAGCACCTTAGAGGGGTCCGGGGAGCTGTTTTTT.

For this clonotype: Compared with germline, one end of the junction differs, possibly owing to a read error. This chain joins TRBV29-1 and TRBJ1-1, with D perhaps TRBD1 (5 bases). From germline, CDR1 is SQVTM and CDR2 ANQGSEA. CDR3 size: 14 residues. The CDR3 sequence is CASSLTEADPEAFF. The CDR3 coding sequence is TGTGCCAGCAGCTTGACAGAAGCGGACCCTGAAGCTTTCTTT.